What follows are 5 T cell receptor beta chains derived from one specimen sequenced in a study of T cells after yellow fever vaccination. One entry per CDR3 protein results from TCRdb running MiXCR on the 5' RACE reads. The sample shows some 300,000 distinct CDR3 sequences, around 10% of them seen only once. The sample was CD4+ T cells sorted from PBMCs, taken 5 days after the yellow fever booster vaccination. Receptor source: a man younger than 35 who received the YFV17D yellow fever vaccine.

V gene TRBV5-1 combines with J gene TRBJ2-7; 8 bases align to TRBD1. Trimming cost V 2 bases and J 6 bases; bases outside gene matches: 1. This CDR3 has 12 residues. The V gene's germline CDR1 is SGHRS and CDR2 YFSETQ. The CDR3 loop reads CASSFGQGEQYF. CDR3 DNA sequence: TGCGCCAGCAGCTTCGGACAGGGCGAGCAGTACTTC.

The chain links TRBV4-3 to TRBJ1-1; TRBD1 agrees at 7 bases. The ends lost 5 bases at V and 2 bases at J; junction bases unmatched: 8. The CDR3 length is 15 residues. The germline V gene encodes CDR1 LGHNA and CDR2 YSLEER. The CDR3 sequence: CASSSQQGVNTEAFF. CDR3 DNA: TGCGCCAGCAGCTCCCAGCAGGGGGTTAACACTGAAGCTTTCTTT.

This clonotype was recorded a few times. The CDR3 spells CASSLPGPRATDTQYF. The CDR3 DNA reads TGTGCCAGCAGCTTACCGGGACCCCGCGCAACAGATACGCAGTATTTT. The chain has TRBV9 and TRBJ2-3; either TRBD1 or TRBD2 may supply D (5 bases each). This CDR3 is 16 amino acids long. In germline, CDR1 is SGDLS, CDR2 YYNGEE. V was trimmed by 4 bases and J by 3 bases, leaving 18 bases between them.

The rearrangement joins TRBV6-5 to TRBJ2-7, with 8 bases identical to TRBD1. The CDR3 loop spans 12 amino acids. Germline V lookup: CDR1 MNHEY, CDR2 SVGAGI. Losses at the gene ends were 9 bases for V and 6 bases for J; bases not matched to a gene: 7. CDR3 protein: CASRTGYSEQYV. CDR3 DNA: TGTGCCAGTCGGACAGGGTACTCCGAGCAGTACGTC.

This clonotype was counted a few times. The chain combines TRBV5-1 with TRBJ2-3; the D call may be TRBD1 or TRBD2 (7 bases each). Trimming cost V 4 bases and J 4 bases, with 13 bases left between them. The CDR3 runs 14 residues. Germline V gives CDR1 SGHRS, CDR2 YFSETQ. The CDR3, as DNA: TGCGCCAGCAGCGCGTCAGGGGGGGCAGATACGCAGTATTTT. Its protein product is CASSASGGADTQYF.